Reported below is one T cell receptor beta chain. No antigen is known for it. CDR1 and CDR2 from the germline V gene are SEHNR and FQNEAQ (reference sequence). The CDR3 runs to 17 residues. J gave up 2 bases and V 5 bases, and 9 bases lay outside the gene matches. The data were obtained in a study of cytomegalovirus exposure and HLA in healthy donors. Points from the study as a whole: The productive fraction for most TCR beta V segments was about 90% or about 30% in an earlier analysis. Most sequenced TCRs were rare (though some public TCRs occurred in many donors).

Primers for the PCR totalled 60 Vbeta and 13 Jbeta. Assay used: immunoSEQ multiplex PCR; TCRdb lists only in-frame clones, some missing. The repertoire holds 70,000 to 85,000 clones, with 62% as singletons. V is TRBV7-9 and J is TRBJ2-3; TRBD2 agrees at 11 bases. Sequencing was carried out using PBMCs. This TCR derives from a male donor in good health and CMV-seropositive. In DNA form, the CDR3 reads TGTGCCAGCAGCCTCCTAGCGGGAGGCCTTCTCACAGATACGCAGTATTTT. Its translation: CASSLLAGGLLTDTQYF.